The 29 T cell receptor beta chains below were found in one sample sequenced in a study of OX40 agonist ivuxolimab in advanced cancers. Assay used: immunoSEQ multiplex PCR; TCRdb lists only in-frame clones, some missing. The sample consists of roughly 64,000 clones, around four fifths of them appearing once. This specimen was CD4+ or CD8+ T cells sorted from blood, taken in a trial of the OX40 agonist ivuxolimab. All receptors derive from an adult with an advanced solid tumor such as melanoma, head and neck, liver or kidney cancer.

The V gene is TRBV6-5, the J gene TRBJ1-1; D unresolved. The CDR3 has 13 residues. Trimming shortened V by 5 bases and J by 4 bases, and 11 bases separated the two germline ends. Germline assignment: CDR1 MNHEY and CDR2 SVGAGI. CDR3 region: CASSRTVGTEAFF. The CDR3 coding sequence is TGTGCCAGCAGTAGAACAGTGGGCACTGAAGCTTTCTTT.

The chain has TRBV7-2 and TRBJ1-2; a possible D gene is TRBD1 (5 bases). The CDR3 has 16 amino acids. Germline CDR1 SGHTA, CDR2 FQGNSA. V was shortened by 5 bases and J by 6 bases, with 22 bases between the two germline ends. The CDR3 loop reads CASSLPGARGWDGYTF. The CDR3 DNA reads TGTGCCAGCAGCCTACCCGGAGCAAGGGGTTGGGATGGCTACACCTTC.

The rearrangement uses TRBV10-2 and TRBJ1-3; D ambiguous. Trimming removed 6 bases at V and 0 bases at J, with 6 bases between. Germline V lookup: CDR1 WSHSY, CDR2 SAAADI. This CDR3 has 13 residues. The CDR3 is CASSEGSGNTIYF. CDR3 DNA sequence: TGCGCCAGCAGCGAGGGCTCTGGAAACACCATATATTTT.

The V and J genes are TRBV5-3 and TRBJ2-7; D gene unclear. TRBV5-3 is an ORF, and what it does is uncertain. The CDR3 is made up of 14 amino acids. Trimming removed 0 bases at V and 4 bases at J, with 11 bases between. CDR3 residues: CARSLGHPLYEQYF. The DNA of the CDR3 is TGTGCCAGAAGCTTGGGCCACCCGCTGTACGAGCAGTACTTC.

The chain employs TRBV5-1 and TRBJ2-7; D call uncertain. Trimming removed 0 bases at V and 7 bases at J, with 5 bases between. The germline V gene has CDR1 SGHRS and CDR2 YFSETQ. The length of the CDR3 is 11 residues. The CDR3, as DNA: TGCGCCAGCAGCTTGGGTAGGGAGCAGTACTTC. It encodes CASSLGREQYF.

CDR3 residues: CASSLNGGGYTIYF. The CDR3 DNA reads TGTGCCAGCAGTTTAAATGGGGGCGGATACACCATATATTTT. V is TRBV28 and J is TRBJ1-3; TRBD1 might be the D (6 bases). The CDR3 loop spans 14 amino acids. CDR1 is MDHEN and CDR2 is SYDVKM in the germline V gene. V lost 2 bases and J lost 8, with 13 bases in between.

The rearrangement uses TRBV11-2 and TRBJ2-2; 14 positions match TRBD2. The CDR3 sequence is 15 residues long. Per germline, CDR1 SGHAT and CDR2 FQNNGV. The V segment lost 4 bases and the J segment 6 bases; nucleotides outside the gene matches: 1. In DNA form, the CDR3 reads TGTGCCAGCAGCTGGGGACTAGCGGGAGCCGGGGAGCTGTTTTTT. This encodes CASSWGLAGAGELFF.

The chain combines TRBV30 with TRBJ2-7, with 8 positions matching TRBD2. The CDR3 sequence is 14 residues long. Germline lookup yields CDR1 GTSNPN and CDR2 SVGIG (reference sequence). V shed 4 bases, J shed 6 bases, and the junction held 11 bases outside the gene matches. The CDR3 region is CAWTRGGVISEQYF. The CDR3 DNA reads TGTGCCTGGACTCGGGGGGGCGTGATCTCCGAGCAGTACTTC.

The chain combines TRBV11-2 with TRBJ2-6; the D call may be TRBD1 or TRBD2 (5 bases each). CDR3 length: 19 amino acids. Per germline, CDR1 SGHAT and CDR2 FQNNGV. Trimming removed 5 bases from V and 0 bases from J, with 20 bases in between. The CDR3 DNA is TGTGCCAGCAGCGAGGGTATTATCCGAGGGGTCTCTGGGGCCAACGTCCTGACTTTC. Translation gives CASSEGIIRGVSGANVLTF.

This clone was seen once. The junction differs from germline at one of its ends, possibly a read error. CDR3 sequence: CASSLVANTGELFF. CDR3 sequence (DNA): TGTGCTAGCAGCTTAGTTGCAAACACCGGGGAGCTGTTTTTT. The V call is TRBV7-7, the J call TRBJ2-2, with D uncertain. This CDR3 has 14 residues. CDR1 is SSHAT, CDR2 FNYEAQ, per germline (reference sequence).

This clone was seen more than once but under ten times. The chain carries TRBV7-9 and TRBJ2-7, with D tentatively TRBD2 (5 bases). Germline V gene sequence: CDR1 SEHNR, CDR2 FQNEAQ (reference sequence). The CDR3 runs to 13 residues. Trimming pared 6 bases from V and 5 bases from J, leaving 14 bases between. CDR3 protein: CASRILGRNEQYF. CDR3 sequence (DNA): TGTGCCAGCAGGATACTAGGAAGGAACGAGCAGTACTTC.

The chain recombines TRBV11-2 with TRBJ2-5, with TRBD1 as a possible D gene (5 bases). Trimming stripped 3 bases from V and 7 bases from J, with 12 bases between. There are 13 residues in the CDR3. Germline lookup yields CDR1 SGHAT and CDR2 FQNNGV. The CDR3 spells CASSLEQARTQYF. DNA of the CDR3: TGTGCCAGCAGCTTGGAACAGGCTCGGACCCAGTACTTC.

The CDR3 bases are TGTGCCAGCAGTGAATCCAGGGGCGAGCAGTACTTC. Its protein is CASSESRGEQYF. This sequence joins TRBV6-1 and TRBJ2-7, with D maybe TRBD1 (6 bases). Trimming took 2 bases from V and 6 from J, leaving 8 bases between them. Germline V lookup: CDR1 MNHNS, CDR2 SASEGT. This CDR3 spans 12 amino acids.

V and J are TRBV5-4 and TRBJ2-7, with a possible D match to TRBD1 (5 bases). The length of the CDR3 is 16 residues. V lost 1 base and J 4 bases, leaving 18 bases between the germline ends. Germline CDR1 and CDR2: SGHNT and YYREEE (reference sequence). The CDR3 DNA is TGTGCCAGCAGCTTGTACGGCAGGGTAGTTTTTTACGAGCAGTACTTC. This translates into CASSLYGRVVFYEQYF.

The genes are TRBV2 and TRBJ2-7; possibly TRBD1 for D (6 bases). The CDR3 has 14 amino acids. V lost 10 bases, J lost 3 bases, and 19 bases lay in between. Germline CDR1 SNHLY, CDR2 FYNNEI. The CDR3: CATKQPGQHYEQYF. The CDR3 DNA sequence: TGTGCCACCAAACAACCGGGACAACACTACGAGCAGTACTTC. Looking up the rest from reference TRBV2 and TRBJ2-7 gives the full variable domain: EPEVTQTPSHQVTQMGQEVILRCVPISNHLYFYWYRQILGQKVEFLVSFYNNEISEKSEIFDDQFSVERPDGSNFTLKIRSTKLEDSAMYFCATKQPGQHYEQYFGPGTRLTVT.

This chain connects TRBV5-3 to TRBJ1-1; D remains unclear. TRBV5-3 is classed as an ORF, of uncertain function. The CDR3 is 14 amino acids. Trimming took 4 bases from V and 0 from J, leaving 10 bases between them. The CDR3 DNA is TGTGCCAGAAGCCCACCGGCCATGAACACTGAAGCTTTCTTT. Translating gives CARSPPAMNTEAFF.

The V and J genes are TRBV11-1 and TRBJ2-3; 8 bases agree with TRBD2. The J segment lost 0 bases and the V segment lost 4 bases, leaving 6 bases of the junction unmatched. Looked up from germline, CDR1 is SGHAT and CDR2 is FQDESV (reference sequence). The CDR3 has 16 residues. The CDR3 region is CASSSRRGASTDTQYF. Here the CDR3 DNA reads TGTGCCAGCAGCTCACGGCGGGGGGCAAGCACAGATACGCAGTATTTT.

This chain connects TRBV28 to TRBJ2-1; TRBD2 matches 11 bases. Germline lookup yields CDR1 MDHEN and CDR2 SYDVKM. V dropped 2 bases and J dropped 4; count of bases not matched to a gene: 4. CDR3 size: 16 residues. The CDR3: CASSLTGLAEYNEQFF. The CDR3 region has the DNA TGTGCCAGCAGTTTAACGGGACTAGCGGAATACAATGAGCAGTTCTTC.

CDR3 sequence (DNA): TGTGCCAGCAGCTTAGTCGCTAGCATGGGGCAAGAGACCCAGTACTTC. Its translation is CASSLVASMGQETQYF. The gene calls are TRBV11-2 and TRBJ2-5; TRBD2 is a possible D gene (5 bases). The germline V gene encodes CDR1 SGHAT and CDR2 FQNNGV. V was pared by 1 base and J by 2 bases, with 14 bases between. This CDR3 contains 16 residues. The whole variable domain, remainder taken from reference TRBV11-2 and TRBJ2-5, is EAGVAQSPRYKIIEKRQSVAFWCNPISGHATLYWYQQILGQGPKLLIQFQNNGVVDDSQLPKDRFSAERLKGVDSTLKIQPAKLEDSAVYLCASSLVASMGQETQYFGPGTRLLVL.

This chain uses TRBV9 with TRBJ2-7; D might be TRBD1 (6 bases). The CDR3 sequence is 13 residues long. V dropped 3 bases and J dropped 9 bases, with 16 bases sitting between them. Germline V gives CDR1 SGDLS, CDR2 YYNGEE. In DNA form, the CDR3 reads TGTGCCAGCAGCGCCACAGGGAGTTATAGGCAGTACTTC. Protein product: CASSATGSYRQYF.

The CDR3 region has the DNA TGTGCCAGCAGGAACAGCTACGAGCAGTACTTC. Its protein is CASRNSYEQYF. The J gene is TRBJ2-7, the V gene TRBV2; D is unclear. The CDR3 runs 11 residues. Germline V gene sequence: CDR1 SNHLY, CDR2 FYNNEI. The V and J ends lost 6 bases and 3 bases respectively, with 6 bases between them.

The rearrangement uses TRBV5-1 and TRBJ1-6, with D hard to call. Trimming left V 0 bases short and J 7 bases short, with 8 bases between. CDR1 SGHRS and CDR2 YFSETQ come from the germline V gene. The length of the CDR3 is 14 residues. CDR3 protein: CASSLEAANSPLHF. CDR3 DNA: TGCGCCAGCAGCTTGGAGGCAGCGAATTCACCCCTCCACTTT.

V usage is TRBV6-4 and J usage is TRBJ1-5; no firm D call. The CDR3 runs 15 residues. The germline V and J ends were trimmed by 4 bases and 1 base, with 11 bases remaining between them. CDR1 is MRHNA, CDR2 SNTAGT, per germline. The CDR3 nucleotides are TGTGCCAGCAGTGTGACGGGAGGGAGCAATCAGCCCCAGCATTTT. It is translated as CASSVTGGSNQPQHF.

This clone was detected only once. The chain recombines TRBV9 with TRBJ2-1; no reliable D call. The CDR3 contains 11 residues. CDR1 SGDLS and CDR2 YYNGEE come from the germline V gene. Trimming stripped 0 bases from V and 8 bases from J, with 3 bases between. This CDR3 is CASSVGDEQFF. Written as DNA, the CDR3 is TGTGCCAGCAGCGTAGGGGATGAGCAGTTCTTC.

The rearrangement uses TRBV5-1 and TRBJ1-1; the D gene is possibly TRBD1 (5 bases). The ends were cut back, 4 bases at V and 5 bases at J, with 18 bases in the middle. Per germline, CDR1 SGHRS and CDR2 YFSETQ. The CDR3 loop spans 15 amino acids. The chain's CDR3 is CASSPYGGRGTEAFF. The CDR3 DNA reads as TGCGCCAGCAGCCCCTATGGTGGTCGGGGGACTGAAGCTTTCTTT.

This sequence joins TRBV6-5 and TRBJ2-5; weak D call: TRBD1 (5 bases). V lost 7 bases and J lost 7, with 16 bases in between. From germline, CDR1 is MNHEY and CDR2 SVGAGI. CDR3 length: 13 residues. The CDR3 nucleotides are TGTGCCAGCAACCAGGGTACAGGTGGGACCCAGTACTTC. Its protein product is CASNQGTGGTQYF.

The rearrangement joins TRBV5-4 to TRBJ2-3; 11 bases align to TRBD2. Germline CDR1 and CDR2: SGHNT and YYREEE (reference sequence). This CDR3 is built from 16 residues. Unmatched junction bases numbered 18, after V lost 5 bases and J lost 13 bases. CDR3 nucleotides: TGTGCCAGCAGTTTTGTACCCGGGACTAGCGGCCTCGGCAAGTATTTT. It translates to CASSFVPGTSGLGKYF.

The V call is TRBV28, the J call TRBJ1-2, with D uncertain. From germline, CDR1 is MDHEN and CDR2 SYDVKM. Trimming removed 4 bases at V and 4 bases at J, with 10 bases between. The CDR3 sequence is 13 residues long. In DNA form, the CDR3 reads TGTGCCAGCAGTTCGGACCCCCTCTATGGCTACACCTTC. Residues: CASSSDPLYGYTF.

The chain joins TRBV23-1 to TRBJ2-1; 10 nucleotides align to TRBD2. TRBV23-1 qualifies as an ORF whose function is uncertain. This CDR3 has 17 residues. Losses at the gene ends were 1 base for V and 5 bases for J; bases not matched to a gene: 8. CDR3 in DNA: TGCGCCAGCAGTCAATTACCTAGCGGGAGTAGTAACAATGAGCAGTTCTTC. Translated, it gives CASSQLPSGSSNNEQFF.